This note documents a single TCR beta chain sequence. Its antigen is unknown. No clone much larger than this one lies a single base away; base qualities are absent. The TCR beta CDR3 regions were amplified from RNA transcripts. A first-round RT-PCR of the TCR CDR3 used the HTBI primer set with the Qiagen OneStep RT-PCR kit. The libraries were constructed in a second round of multiplex PCR and then size-selected and purified. The libraries were sequenced on an Illumina HiSeq2000 using paired-end 100 bp reads. On the authors' methods: SOAPnuke was used to process the raw data, removing reads that contained adapters or uncalled bases, had a mean Phred below 15, or lacked an exact match to the constant primer or identifier. COPE v1.2.5 was used to merge high-quality paired reads, and clonotypes were defined as unique nucleotide sequences. Clonotypes were aligned to IMGT TRBV, TRBD and TRBJ reference segments using MiTCR v1.1. Analysis was restricted to V-J combinations with a frequency above 0.0001, which covered roughly 99% of repertoires. A TCS score was defined as the ratio of F50 (clonal expansion) to E x V (chaos), with BLOSUM62-based TCRdist applied between CDR3 peptides within each V-J. Welch's t-statistics and random forest reduced fewer than 600 V-J features to roughly 13, which were used in a naive Bayes classifier (R e1071). TCRdb trimmed the raw reads at Q25, called clones with MiXCR and kept productive beta chains. Identical CDR3 protein sequences are pooled into one entry, listed with their most common genes and DNA. The V and J calls follow TCRdb's processing rather than the paper's. For this sample there are hundreds of thousands of distinct CDR3 sequences; about half appear just once. The leading ten clones occupy about 7.8% of the sample.

Stable Graves' hyperthyroidism was defined as the absence of progression to ophthalmopathy over 18 months of follow-up. Hyperthyroidism patients were newly diagnosed, with disease duration under 2 months, and aged 18 to 65 years. Patients with uncontrolled infections, other autoimmune diseases, pregnancy or lactation were excluded. Diagnoses were based on clinical symptoms, serum thyroxine and TRAb, thyroid ultrasound and orbital computed tomography. Total RNA was extracted with Trizol reagent, and quality was checked on an Agilent 2100 Bioanalyzer. The sample comes from a study of T cells in Graves' hyperthyroidism and ophthalmopathy (dated by TCRdb to the late 2010s). For context, the study as a whole: TCR V-J signatures able to tell the groups apart were searched for in a discovery cohort of some 97 patients, of whom under 45 had Graves' ophthalmopathy and around 56 had stable Graves' hyperthyroidism. Following sampling, methimazole starting at 30 mg daily was given to hyperthyroidism patients, and high-dose intravenous methylprednisolone was given to ophthalmopathy patients. The paper describes TCR Vbeta CDR3 sequencing of 140 or so peripheral blood samples, made up of approximately 40 ophthalmopathy patients, around 73 hyperthyroidism patients and some 17 progressor patients. In roughly six Graves' hyperthyroidism patients, the study also compared T-cell repertoires from thyroid tissue with T-cell repertoires from blood. Whether ophthalmopathy could be predicted prospectively was tested in an independent validation cohort made up of about 18 hyperthyroidism patients plus 17 patients who later progressed to ophthalmopathy. The roughly 100 discovery patients were divided at random into training and test sets in a 7:3 ratio. Broad study findings and their caveats: In cross-validation, a model built on a 13 V-J signature told ophthalmopathy apart from stable hyperthyroidism with 85% to 90% sensitivity and roughly 81% specificity, and in testing the same model reached 80%/75%. No statistical method was used to fix the sample size in advance, and group allocation was not hidden from the investigators. In validation, the model predicted progression to ophthalmopathy a median of roughly 6.2 months before onset, with 65% to 71% sensitivity and roughly 72% specificity. Most expanded thyroid clonotypes (frequency above 0.001) were also detected in blood, a finding suggesting that blood repertoires may reflect thyroid immune responses.

V is shortened by 2 bases, J by 8 bases, and the region joining them spans 9 bases. CDR1 and CDR2 (SNHLY, FYNNEI) derive from the germline V gene. The CDR3 covers 12 residues, taking in both the cysteine and the phenylalanine. Of all the DNA, just the CDR3 is kept, 36 bases in frame from base 1. The source of this sequence is a woman between 18 and 29 years old with Graves' hyperthyroidism. Donor details come from another sample of the same person, matched by shared clones. Here the chain combines TRBV2 and TRBJ1-2; possibly the D gene is TRBD1, per 6 matching bases. The source material was peripheral blood or thyroid tissue (not recorded which). The sequence in DNA is TGTGCCAGCAGTGAACGCGGGGGCGGCTACACCTTC. This is translated as CASSERGGGYTF.